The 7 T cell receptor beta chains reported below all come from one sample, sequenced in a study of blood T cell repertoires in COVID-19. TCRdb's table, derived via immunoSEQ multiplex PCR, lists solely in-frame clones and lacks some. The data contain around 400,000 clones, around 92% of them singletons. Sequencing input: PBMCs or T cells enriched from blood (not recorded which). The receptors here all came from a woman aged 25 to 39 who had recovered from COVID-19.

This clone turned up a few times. The chain's CDR3 is CASSPVGFSQAANTEAFF. The CDR3 DNA follows: TGTGCCAGCAGCCCCGTAGGTTTCTCGCAGGCTGCGAACACTGAAGCTTTCTTT. The V call is TRBV7-9, the J call TRBJ1-1, with unresolved D. The CDR3 runs 18 residues. Trimming removed 5 bases from V and 1 base from J, with 23 bases in between. Looked up from germline, CDR1 is SEHNR and CDR2 is FQNEAQ (reference sequence).

The CDR3 bases are TGTGCCACCTCGAGGGGGAAAGAGACCCAGTACTTC. The encoded protein is CATSRGKETQYF. The chain combines TRBV12-3 or TRBV12-4 with TRBJ2-5; perhaps TRBD1 as D (6 bases). The CDR3 runs 12 residues. Trimming pared 10 bases from V and 3 bases from J, leaving 12 bases between.

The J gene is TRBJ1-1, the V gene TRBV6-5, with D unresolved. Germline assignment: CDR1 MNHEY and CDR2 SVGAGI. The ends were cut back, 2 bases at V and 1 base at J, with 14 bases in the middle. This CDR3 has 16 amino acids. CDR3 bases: TGTGCCAGCAGTTACGTTTCCGTTACCGGGAACACTGAAGCTTTCTTT. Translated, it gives CASSYVSVTGNTEAFF.

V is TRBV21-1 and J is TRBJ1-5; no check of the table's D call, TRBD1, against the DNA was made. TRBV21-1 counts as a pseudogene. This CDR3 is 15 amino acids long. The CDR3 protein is CASSKRGQSNQPQHF. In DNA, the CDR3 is TGTGCCAGCAGCAAACGTGGGCAGAGCAATCAGCCCCAGCATTTT.

The CDR3: CASSQDRDYGYTF. CDR3 DNA sequence: TGTGCCAGCAGCCAAGATCGGGACTATGGCTACACCTTC. The gene calls are TRBV4-2 and TRBJ1-2; D gene uncertain. The CDR3 sequence is 13 residues long. Germline loops: CDR1 LGHNA, CDR2 YNFKEQ. Deletions cut 0 bases from V and 3 bases from J, with 5 bases between.

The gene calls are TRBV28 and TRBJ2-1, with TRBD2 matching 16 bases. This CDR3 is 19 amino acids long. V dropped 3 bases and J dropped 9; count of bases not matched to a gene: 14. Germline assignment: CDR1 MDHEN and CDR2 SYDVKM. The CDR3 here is CASSFLRPGTSGRGTEQFF. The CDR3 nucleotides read TGTGCCAGCAGTTTTCTCCGTCCCGGGACTAGCGGGAGGGGCACTGAGCAGTTCTTC.

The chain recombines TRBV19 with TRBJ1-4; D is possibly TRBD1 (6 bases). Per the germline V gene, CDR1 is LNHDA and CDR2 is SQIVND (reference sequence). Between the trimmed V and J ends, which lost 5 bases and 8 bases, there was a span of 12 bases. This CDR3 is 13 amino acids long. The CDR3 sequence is CASSAGTTEKLFF. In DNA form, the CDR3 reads TGTGCCAGTAGTGCCGGGACAACCGAAAAACTGTTTTTT.